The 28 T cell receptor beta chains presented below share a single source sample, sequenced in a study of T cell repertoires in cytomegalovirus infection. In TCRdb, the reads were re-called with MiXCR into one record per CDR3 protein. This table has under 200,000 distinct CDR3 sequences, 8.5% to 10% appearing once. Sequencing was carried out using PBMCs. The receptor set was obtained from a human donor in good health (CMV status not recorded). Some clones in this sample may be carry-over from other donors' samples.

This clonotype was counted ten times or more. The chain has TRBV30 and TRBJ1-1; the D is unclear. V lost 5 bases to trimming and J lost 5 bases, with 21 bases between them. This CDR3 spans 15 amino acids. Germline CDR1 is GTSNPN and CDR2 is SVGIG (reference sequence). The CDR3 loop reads CAWGSSGFMGTEAFF. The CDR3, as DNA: TGTGCCTGGGGCTCCTCGGGATTCATGGGGACTGAAGCTTTCTTT.

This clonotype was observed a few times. The CDR3 DNA reads TGTGCCAGCAGCTTAGAGGTTAGCGACGGGGAGCTGTTTTTT. Translation gives CASSLEVSDGELFF. The V gene is TRBV7-2, the J gene TRBJ2-2, with D possibly being TRBD2 (5 bases). The germline V gene encodes CDR1 SGHTA and CDR2 FQGNSA. This CDR3 comprises 14 residues. Trimming removed 1 base from V and 7 bases from J, with 10 bases in between.

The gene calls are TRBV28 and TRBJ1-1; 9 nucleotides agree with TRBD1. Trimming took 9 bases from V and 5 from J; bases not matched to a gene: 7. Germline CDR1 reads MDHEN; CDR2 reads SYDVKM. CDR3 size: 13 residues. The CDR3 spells CASTGGQKTEAFF. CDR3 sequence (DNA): TGTGCCAGTACAGGGGGCCAGAAGACTGAAGCTTTCTTT.

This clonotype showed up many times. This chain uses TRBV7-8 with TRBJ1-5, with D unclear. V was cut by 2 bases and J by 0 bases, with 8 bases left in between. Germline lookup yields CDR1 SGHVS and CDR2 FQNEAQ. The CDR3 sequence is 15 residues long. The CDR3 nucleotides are TGTGCCAGCAGCTTATTGGGGAATAGCAATCAGCCCCAGCATTTT. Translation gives CASSLLGNSNQPQHF.

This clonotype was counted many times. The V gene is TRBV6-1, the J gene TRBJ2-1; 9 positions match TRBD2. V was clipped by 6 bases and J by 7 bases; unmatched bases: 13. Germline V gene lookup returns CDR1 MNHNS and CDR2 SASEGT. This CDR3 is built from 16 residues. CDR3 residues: CASSERASGMFNEQFF. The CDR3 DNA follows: TGTGCCAGCAGCGAGCGGGCTAGCGGGATGTTTAATGAGCAGTTCTTC.

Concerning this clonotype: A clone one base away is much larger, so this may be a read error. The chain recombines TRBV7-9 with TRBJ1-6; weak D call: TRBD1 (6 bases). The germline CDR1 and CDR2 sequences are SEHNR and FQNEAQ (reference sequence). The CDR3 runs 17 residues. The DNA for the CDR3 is TGTGACAGCAGCTTAGATAGGGGGGCGAGTTGGAATTCACCCCTCCACTTT. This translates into CDSSLDRGASWNSPLHF.

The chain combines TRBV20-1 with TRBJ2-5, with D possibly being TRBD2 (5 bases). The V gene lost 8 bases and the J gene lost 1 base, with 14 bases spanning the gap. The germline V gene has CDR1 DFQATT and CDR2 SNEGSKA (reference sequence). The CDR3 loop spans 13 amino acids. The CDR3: CSLAGVRQETQYF. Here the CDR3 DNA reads TGCAGTCTGGCGGGCGTACGCCAAGAGACCCAGTACTTC.

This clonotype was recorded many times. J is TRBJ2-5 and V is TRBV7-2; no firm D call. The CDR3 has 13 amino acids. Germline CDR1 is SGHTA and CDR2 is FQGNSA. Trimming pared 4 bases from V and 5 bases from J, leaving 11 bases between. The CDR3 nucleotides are TGTGCCAGCAGCTGGGTAGTTGTGGAGACCCAGTACTTC. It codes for CASSWVVVETQYF.

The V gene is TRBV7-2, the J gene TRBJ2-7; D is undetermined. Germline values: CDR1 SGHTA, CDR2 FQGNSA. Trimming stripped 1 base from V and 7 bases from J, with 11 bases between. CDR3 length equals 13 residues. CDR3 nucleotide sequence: TGTGCCAGCAGCTTAGACCCTCGAGGAGAGCAGTACGTC. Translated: CASSLDPRGEQYV.

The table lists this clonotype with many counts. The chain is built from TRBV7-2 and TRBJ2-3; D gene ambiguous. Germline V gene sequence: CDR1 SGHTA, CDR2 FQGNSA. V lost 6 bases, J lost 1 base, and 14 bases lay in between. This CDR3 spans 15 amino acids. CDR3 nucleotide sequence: TGTGCCAGCAGTCGTTGGTCTGGGGGCACAGATACGCAGTATTTT. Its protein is CASSRWSGGTDTQYF. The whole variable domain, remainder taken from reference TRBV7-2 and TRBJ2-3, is GAGVSQSPSNKVTEKGKDVELRCDPISGHTALYWYRQSLGQGLEFLIYFQGNSAPDKSGLPSDRFSAERTGGSVSTLTIQRTQQEDSAVYLCASSRWSGGTDTQYFGPGTRLTVL.

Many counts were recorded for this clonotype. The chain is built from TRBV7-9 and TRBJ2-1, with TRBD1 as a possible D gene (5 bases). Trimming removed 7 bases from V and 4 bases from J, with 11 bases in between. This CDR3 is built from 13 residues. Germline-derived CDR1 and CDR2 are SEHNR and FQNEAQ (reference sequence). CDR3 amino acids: CASTQDTYNEQFF. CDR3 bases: TGTGCCAGCACCCAGGACACATACAATGAGCAGTTCTTC.

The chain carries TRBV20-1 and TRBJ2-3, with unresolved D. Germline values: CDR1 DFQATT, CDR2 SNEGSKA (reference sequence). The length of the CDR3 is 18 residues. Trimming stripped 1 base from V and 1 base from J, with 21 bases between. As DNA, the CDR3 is TGCAGTGCTAGAGTTTCTAGTATGAACGCGGTGGGCACAGATACGCAGTATTTT. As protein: CSARVSSMNAVGTDTQYF.

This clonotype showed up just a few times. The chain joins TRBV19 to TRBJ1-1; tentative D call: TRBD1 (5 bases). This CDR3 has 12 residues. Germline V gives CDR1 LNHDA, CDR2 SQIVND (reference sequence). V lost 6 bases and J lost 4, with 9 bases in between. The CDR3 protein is CASSGGSTEAFF. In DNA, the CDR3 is TGTGCCAGTAGCGGGGGGAGCACTGAAGCTTTCTTT. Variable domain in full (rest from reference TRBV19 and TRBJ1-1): DGGITQSPKYLFRKEGQNVTLSCEQNLNHDAMYWYRQDPGQGLRLIYYSQIVNDFQKGDIAEGYSVSREKKESFPLTVTSAQKNPTAFYLCASSGGSTEAFFGQGTRLTVV.

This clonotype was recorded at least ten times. DNA for the CDR3: TGTGCCAGCAGCTTATCGGGACAGGGGTTTGGAGAGACCCAGTACTTC. Its translation: CASSLSGQGFGETQYF. The J gene is TRBJ2-5, the V gene TRBV7-2, with 10 bases that match TRBD1. Trimming removed 2 bases from V and 4 bases from J; junction bases left unmatched: 7. This CDR3 has 16 amino acids. Germline CDR1 is SGHTA and CDR2 is FQGNSA. The full variable domain, its missing parts supplied by reference TRBV7-2 and TRBJ2-5, is GAGVSQSPSNKVTEKGKDVELRCDPISGHTALYWYRQSLGQGLEFLIYFQGNSAPDKSGLPSDRFSAERTGGSVSTLTIQRTQQEDSAVYLCASSLSGQGFGETQYFGPGTRLLVL.

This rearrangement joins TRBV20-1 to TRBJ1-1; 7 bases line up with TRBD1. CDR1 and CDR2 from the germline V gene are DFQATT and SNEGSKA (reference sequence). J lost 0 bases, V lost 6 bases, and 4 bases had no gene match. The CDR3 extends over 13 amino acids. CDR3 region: CSANQGVNTEAFF. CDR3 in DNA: TGCAGTGCCAACCAGGGGGTGAACACTGAAGCTTTCTTT.

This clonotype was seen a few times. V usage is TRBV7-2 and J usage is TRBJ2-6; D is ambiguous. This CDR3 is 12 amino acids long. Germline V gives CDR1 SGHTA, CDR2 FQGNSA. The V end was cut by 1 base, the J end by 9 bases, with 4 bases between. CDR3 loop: CASSLDDNVLTF. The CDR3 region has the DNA TGTGCCAGCAGCTTAGATGACAACGTCCTGACTTTC.

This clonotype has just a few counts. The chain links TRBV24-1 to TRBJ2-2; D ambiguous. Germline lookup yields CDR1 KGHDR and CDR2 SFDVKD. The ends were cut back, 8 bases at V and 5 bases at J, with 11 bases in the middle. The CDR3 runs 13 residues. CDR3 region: CATNLAGTGELFF. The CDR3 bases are TGTGCCACCAATCTCGCAGGAACCGGGGAGCTGTTTTTT.

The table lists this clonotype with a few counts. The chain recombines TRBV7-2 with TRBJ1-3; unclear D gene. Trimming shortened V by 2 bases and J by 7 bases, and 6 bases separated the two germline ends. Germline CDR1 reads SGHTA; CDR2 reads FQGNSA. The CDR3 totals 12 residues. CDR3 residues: CASSLNTNTIYF. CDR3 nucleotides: TGTGCCAGCAGCTTAAACACGAACACCATATATTTT.

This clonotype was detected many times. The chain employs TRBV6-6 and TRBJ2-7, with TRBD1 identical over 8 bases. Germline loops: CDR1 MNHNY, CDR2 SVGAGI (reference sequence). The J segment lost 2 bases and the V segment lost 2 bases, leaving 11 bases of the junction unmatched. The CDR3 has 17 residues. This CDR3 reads CASSYPPRQGLTYEQYF. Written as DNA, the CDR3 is TGTGCCAGCAGTTACCCCCCCAGACAGGGGTTAACCTACGAGCAGTACTTC.

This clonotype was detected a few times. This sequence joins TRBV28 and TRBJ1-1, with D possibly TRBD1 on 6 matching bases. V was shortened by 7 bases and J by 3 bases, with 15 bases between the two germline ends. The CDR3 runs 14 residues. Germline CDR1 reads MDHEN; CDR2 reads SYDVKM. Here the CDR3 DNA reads TGTGCCAGCATCGGGGGCGCTTGGGACACTGAAGCTTTCTTT. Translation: CASIGGAWDTEAFF. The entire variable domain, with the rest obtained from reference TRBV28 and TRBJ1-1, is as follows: DVKVTQSSRYLVKRTGEKVFLECVQDMDHENMFWYRQDPGLGLRLIYFSYDVKMKEKGDIPEGYSVSREKKERFSLILESASTNQTSMYLCASIGGAWDTEAFFGQGTRLTVV.

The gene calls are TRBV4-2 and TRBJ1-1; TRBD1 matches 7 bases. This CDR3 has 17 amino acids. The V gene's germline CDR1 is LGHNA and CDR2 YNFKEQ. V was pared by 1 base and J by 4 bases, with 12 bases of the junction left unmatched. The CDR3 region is CASSQGRNRGGTTEAFF. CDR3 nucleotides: TGTGCCAGCAGCCAAGGGCGGAACAGGGGTGGAACCACTGAAGCTTTCTTT.

The CDR3 loop is CASSEKRSTDTQYF. CDR3 nucleotide sequence: TGTGCCAGCAGTGAGAAGCGGAGCACAGATACGCAGTATTTT. The rearrangement joins TRBV2 to TRBJ2-3; D may be TRBD2 (5 bases). The V gene's germline CDR1 is SNHLY and CDR2 FYNNEI. Trimming left V 3 bases short and J 0 bases short, with 7 bases between. The CDR3 covers 14 residues.

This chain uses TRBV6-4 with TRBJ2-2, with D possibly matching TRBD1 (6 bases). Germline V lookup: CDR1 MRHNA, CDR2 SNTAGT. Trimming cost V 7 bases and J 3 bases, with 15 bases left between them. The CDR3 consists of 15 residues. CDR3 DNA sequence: TGTGCCAGCAAACAGGAACAGGGTTACACCGGGGAGCTGTTTTTT. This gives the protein CASKQEQGYTGELFF.

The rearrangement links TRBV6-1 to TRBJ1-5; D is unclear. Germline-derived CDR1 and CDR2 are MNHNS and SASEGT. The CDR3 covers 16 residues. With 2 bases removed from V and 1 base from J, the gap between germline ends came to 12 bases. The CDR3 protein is CASSENVGQSNQPQHF. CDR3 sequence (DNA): TGTGCCAGCAGTGAAAATGTAGGGCAGAGCAATCAGCCCCAGCATTTT.

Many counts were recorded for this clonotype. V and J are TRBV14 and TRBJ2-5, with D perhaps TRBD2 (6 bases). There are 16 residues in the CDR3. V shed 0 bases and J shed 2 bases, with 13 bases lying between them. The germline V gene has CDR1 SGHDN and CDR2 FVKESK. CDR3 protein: CASSQDLAGPQETQYF. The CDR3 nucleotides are TGTGCCAGCAGCCAAGATTTGGCGGGACCTCAAGAGACCCAGTACTTC.

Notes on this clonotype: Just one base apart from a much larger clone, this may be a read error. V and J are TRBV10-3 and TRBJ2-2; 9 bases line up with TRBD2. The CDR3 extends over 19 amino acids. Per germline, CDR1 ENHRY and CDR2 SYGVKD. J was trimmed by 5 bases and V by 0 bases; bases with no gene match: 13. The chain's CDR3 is CAISESEPAGGPPTGELFF. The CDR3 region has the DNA TGTGCCATCAGTGAGTCTGAGCCCGCGGGAGGGCCGCCGACCGGGGAGCTGTTTTTT.

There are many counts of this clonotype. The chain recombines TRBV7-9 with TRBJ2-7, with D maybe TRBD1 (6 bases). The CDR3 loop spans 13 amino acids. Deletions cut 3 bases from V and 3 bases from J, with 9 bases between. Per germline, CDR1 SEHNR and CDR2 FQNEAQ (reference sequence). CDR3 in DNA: TGTGCCAGCAGCTTGGCACAGGGCTACGAGCAGTACTTC. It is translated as CASSLAQGYEQYF.

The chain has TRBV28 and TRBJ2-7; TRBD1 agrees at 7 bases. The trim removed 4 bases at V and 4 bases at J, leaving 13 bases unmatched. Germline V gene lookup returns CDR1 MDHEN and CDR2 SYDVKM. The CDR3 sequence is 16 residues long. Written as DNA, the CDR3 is TGTGCCAGCAGTTCCACGACAGGGCACCCTTCGTACGAGCAGTACTTC. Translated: CASSSTTGHPSYEQYF.